The 4 T cell receptor beta chains presented below share a single source sample, sequenced in a study of control samples from healthy donors and cancer patients. Produced via immunoSEQ multiplex PCR; TCRdb's table is partial and in-frame only. The table lists about 180,000 clones, around 94% of them singletons. Sequenced sample: blood. The receptors derive from a man aged 25 to 40 in good health.

This clone has just one count. The V gene is TRBV2, the J gene TRBJ2-3, with D tentatively TRBD2 (6 bases). CDR3 size: 12 residues. Germline V gene lookup returns CDR1 SNHLY and CDR2 FYNNEI. Trimming took off 10 bases at V and 6 bases at J, with 14 bases between the two ends. The CDR3 loop reads CATKTRADTQYF. The CDR3 nucleotides read TGTGCCACCAAGACTAGGGCGGATACGCAGTATTTT.

The chain has TRBV6-6 and TRBJ1-1, with unresolved D. The CDR3 totals 14 residues. Trimming cost V 6 bases and J 3 bases, with 14 bases left between them. The germline CDR1 and CDR2 sequences are MNHNY and SVGAGI (reference sequence). This chain's CDR3 is CASSPPGWDTEAFF. The DNA of the CDR3 is TGTGCCAGCAGCCCACCGGGGTGGGACACTGAAGCTTTCTTT.

This chain connects TRBV6-5 to TRBJ1-1; D remains unclear. This CDR3 has 14 residues. V lost 2 bases and J 1 base, leaving 8 bases between the germline ends. The germline V gene has CDR1 MNHEY and CDR2 SVGAGI. CDR3 coding DNA: TGTGCCAGCAGTTACAGGACGGAGAACACTGAAGCTTTCTTT. Amino acids: CASSYRTENTEAFF.

The rearrangement uses TRBV27 and TRBJ1-5; D may be TRBD1 (6 bases). The CDR3 is 14 amino acids. Deletions cut 2 bases from V and 4 bases from J, with 9 bases between. CDR1 MNHEY and CDR2 SMNVEV come from the germline V gene (reference sequence). This CDR3 reads CASSLGGGNQPQHF. DNA for the CDR3: TGTGCCAGCAGTTTAGGAGGGGGAAATCAGCCCCAGCATTTT.